This T cell receptor beta chain was captured by sequencing in a study of OX40 agonist ivuxolimab in advanced cancers. Findings of the study overall: Near-lowest levels of clonal expansion characterized partial responders at 0.1-3.0 mg/kg. There were also nonresponders showing low normalized T-cell clonal expansion.

This clone was seen only once. Antigen specificity is unknown. Here immunoSEQ multiplex PCR was the method, and the copy in TCRdb shows in-frame clones only, minus some. Seen here are under 30,000 clones, around 90% observed once, and the top ten hold roughly 10%. V dropped 6 bases and J dropped 6 bases, with 13 bases sitting between them. CDR1 SGHDT and CDR2 YYEEEE come from the germline V gene. CDR3 size: 12 residues. Material: CD4+ or CD8+ T cells sorted from blood, obtained in a trial of the OX40 agonist ivuxolimab. V gene TRBV5-6 combines with J gene TRBJ2-7; the D gene is possibly TRBD1 (6 bases). The sequence was collected from an adult with an advanced solid tumor such as melanoma, head and neck, liver or kidney cancer. The CDR3 spells CASTSTGFEQYF. DNA for the CDR3: TGTGCCAGCACCTCAACAGGGTTCGAGCAGTACTTC. Complete variable domain (other parts from reference TRBV5-6 and TRBJ2-7): DAGVTQSPTHLIKTRGQQVTLRCSPKSGHDTVSWYQQALGQGPQFIFQYYEEEERQRGNFPDRFSGHQFPNYSSELNVNALLLGDSALYLCASTSTGFEQYFGPGTRLTVT.